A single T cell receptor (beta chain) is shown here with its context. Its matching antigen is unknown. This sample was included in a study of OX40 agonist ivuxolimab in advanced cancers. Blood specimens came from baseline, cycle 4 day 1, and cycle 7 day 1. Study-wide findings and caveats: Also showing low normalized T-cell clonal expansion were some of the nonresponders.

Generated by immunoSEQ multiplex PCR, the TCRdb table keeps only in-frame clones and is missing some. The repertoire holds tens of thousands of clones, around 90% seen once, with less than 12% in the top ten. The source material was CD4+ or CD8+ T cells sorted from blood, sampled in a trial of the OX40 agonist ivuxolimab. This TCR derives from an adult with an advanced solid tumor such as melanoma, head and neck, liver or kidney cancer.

CDR3 nucleotide sequence: TGCGCCAGCAGCTCAATATTCAGGGACAGGTTATTAGGAGAAGAGAAGTCCTACGAGCAGTACTTC. Amino acid sequence: CASSSIFRDRLLGEEKSYEQYF. V and J are TRBV23-1 and TRBJ2-7; 8 nucleotides align to TRBD1. TRBV23-1 is reported as an ORF; its role is uncertain. The CDR3 loop spans 22 amino acids. Unmatched junction bases numbered 29, after V lost 6 bases and J lost 1 base.